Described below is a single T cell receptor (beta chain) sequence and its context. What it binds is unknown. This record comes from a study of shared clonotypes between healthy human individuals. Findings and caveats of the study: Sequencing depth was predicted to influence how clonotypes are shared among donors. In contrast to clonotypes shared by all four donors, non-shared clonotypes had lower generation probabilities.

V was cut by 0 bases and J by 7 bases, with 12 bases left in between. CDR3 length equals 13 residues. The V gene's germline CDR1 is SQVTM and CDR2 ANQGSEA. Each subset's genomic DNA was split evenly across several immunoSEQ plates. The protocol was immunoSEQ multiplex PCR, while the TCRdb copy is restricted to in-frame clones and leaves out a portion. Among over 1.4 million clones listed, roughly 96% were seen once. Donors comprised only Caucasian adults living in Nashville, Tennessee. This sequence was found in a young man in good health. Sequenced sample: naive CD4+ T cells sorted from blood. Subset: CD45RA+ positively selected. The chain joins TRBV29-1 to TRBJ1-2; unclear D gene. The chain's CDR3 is CSVEDVYGGGYTF. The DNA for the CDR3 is TGCAGCGTTGAAGATGTCTATGGTGGTGGCTACACCTTC.